This TCR beta chain was identified during a study of T cell responses to AZD1222 COVID-19 vaccine (dated by TCRdb to 2020 to 2023). Study-wide context: AZD1222 recipients whose second dose came at about 4 weeks and those whose second dose came at about 12 weeks were combined into one group, since spike-specific TCR depth and breadth did not differ between the two schedules. Trial participants were enrolled by age into subgroups of 18-55, 56-69 and 70-plus years, and around 140, 26 and 57 TCR-sequenced participants, respectively, were included in these subgroups. A total of 230 to 250 trial participants underwent TCR sequencing, of whom 200 to 220 had received two doses of AZD1222 and roughly 26 had received two doses of the MenACWY control vaccine.

Sample time point, as interpreted from the label and publication: baseline before first vaccination. Vaccinee samples came from UK trials COV001 and COV002, including a single-blind randomized controlled phase 2/3 trial of AZD1222 (ChAdOx1 nCoV-19) in healthy adults. For TCRbeta chain sequencing, PBMC samples were collected from trial participants at day 0 and at day 28 after the second dose. Turning to this clone: Its antigen is not yet known. Per-nucleotide qualities are absent, and no much larger clonotype sits a single base away.

Sequences LNHDA (CDR1) and SQIVND (CDR2) are obtained from the germline V gene (reference sequence). Between the V and J ends, shortened by 1 base and 5 bases respectively, the junction contains 11 bases. Measured from the cysteine to the phenylalanine, the CDR3 is 14 residues long. The only DNA kept is the CDR3, 42 bases in frame from the first base. Broad study findings and their caveats: The 56-69-year group was small, and its depth increase did not reach significance, likely because of low power. After two AZD1222 doses, both the breadth and the depth of spike-specific TCRs were significantly higher than at day 0 and than in MenACWY recipients. Reportedly, almost half of the unique spike-specific TCRs recognized epitopes lying outside the regions that are mutated in the B.1.351 and B.1.1.7 variants. Because no day 14 peak-response samples were available, repertoires were characterized only after the peak T cell response. The vaccine-associated CD4 TCRs covered the entire spike protein, and the dominant responses fell in regions 160-218 and 743-854. Conclusions about previously exposed vaccinees are limited because only six or seven AZD1222 recipients were SARS-CoV-2 seropositive at baseline. Participants were mostly white British, with more females than males. The authors suggested clonal diversity may have been underestimated.

The CDR3 regions of human TCRbeta chains were analyzed by immunosequencing. As for the original processing: Repertoire TCRs were matched against a reference library of SARS-CoV-2-specific TCRs generated with the MIRA antigen-specificity platform. Breadth was defined as the fraction of unique TCRs that were SARS-CoV-2-associated, and depth was defined as the fraction of total T cells that were SARS-CoV-2-associated. Each spike-specific TCR was assigned to its reactive spike region and to a CD4 or CD8 class using the MIRA data. Log10-transformed breadth and depth values were compared by one-way ANOVA with Sidak's multiple comparisons tests. The table comes from immuneACCESS by way of TCRdb, which keeps in-frame sequences with V and J called. Part of the clones is missing from these tables; in studies checked, under half for an unresolved V gene and the rest for unknown reasons. V, J and clone size are taken as reported in that table, and D and trimming were inferred from the DNA itself. The sample table holds around 150,000 clones, of which over 85% were seen once. Together, the top ten hold 1.5% to 2% of the sample.

In this chain, TRBV19 is recombined with TRBJ1-1; the D segment cannot be called with confidence. Sequencing was performed on peripheral blood, taken on day 0 of AZD1222 vaccination. The TCR originated in an adult in good health. For the CDR3, the sequence is CASSIVGVGTEAFF. The nucleotide sequence reads TGTGCCAGTAGTATAGTCGGGGTAGGAACTGAAGCTTTCTTT.